This T cell receptor (beta chain) was documented in a study of shared clonotypes between healthy human individuals. Study-wide findings and caveats: The study found roughly 5% of naive CD4 clonotypes shared across several donors.

Each sorted subset replicate got 200 ng genomic DNA, 25,000 to 30,000 genomes. Authors' analysis steps: Filtering differed because ImmunoSEQ produced junction-only sequences that carried no quality scores. Clones were sequenced by immunoSEQ multiplex PCR, and TCRdb holds only the in-frame ones, with some missing. That table gives V, J and clone size, and the DNA gave D and trimming. Among about 1.1 million clones listed, about 84% were seen once. In its sample, this clone was seen once. The antigen is not known. The sample holds other DNA sequences that translate to the same CDR3. Per germline, CDR1 SGHRS and CDR2 YFSETQ. Deletions cut 4 bases from V and 1 base from J, with 8 bases between. The CDR3 runs 14 residues.

The sequence was collected from a man aged 18 to 30 in good health. Some clones in this sample may be carry-over from other donors' samples. This rearrangement joins TRBV5-1 to TRBJ2-2, with D hard to call. What was sequenced was memory CD4+ T cells from PBMCs. Subset of the sample: CD45RA-negative fraction. The CDR3 protein is CASSLVLNTGELFF. The DNA of the CDR3 is TGCGCCAGCAGCCTAGTCCTGAACACCGGGGAGCTGTTTTTT.